This T cell receptor (beta chain) was documented in a study of naive and memory T cell subsets. The beta constant-region primer was an equimolar mix of two oligonucleotides covering TRBC1 and TRBC2. The ligated cDNA underwent four PCR rounds using SP2 and nested alpha and beta constant-region primers. TCRdb processed the UMI-ligation and nested PCR reads anew with MiXCR; each CDR3 protein has one entry. The sample carries some 110,000 distinct CDR3 sequences, 30% to 45% recorded once. The CDR3 sequence is 14 residues long. In germline, CDR1 is MNHEY, CDR2 SVGEGT. V shed 6 bases, J shed 1 base, and the junction held 5 bases outside the gene matches. Only a few counts were recorded for this clonotype.

This receptor was identified in a human donor in good health. Material for sequencing was central memory CD4+ T cells from blood. The chain carries TRBV6-2 or TRBV6-3 and TRBJ1-1, with 7 bases that match TRBD1. The CDR3 DNA follows: TGTGCCAGCAGCCGACAGGGATCGAACACTGAAGCTTTCTTT. Its translation is CASSRQGSNTEAFF.